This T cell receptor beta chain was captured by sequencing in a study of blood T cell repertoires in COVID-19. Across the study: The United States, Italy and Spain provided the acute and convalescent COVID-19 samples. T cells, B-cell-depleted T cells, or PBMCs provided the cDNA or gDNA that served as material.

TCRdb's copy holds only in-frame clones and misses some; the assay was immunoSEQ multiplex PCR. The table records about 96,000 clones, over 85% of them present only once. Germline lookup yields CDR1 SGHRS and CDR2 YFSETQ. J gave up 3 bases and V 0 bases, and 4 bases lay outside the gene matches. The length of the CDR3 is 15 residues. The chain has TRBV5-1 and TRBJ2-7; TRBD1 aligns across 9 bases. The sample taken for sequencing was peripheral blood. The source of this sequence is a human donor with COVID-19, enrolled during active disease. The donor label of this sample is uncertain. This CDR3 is CASSLGGTGNYEQYF. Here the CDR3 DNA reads TGCGCCAGCAGCTTGGGCGGGACAGGGAACTACGAGCAGTACTTC. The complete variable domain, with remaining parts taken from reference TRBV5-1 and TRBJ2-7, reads KAGVTQTPRYLIKTRGQQVTLSCSPISGHRSVSWYQQTPGQGLQFLFEYFSETQRNKGNFPGRFSGRQFSNSRSEMNVSTLELGDSALYLCASSLGGTGNYEQYFGPGTRLTVT.